One sample yielded the 21 T cell receptor beta chains listed below, sequenced in a study of blood T cell repertoires in COVID-19. Generated by immunoSEQ multiplex PCR, the TCRdb table keeps only in-frame clones and is missing some. The table has 250,000 to 300,000 clones, around 90% seen once. Sequencing used peripheral blood. These receptors were obtained from a woman between 40 and 55 years old who had recovered from COVID-19.

The genes are TRBV24-1 and TRBJ2-5; D perhaps matches TRBD1 (7 bases). From germline, CDR1 is KGHDR and CDR2 SFDVKD. The CDR3 has 16 residues. The V and J ends lost 2 bases and 3 bases respectively, with 15 bases between them. Here the CDR3 reads CATSDWRGQTKETQYF. DNA for the CDR3: TGTGCCACCAGTGATTGGCGGGGACAGACTAAAGAGACCCAGTACTTC.

The chain joins TRBV3-1 (or the pseudogene TRBV3-2) to TRBJ2-1, with D perhaps matching TRBD1 (6 bases). Germline lookup yields CDR1 LGHDT and CDR2 YNNKEL (reference sequence). V was clipped by 4 bases and J by 5 bases, with 18 bases between them. There are 16 residues in the CDR3. For the CDR3, the DNA is TGTGCCAGCAGCCCACGCTTCGCGGCAGGGGACAATGAGCAGTTCTTC. It encodes CASSPRFAAGDNEQFF.

The chain uses TRBV9 and TRBJ2-2, with TRBD1 matching 9 bases. V lost 8 bases, J lost 7 bases, and 6 bases stayed unmatched. Germline-derived CDR1 and CDR2 are SGDLS and YYNGEE. CDR3 length: 13 residues. The CDR3 coding sequence is TGTGCCAGTTCCACAGGGGGCATCGGGGAGCTGTTTTTT. It encodes CASSTGGIGELFF.

The J gene is TRBJ2-1, the V gene TRBV19; 8 nucleotides agree with TRBD2. The CDR3 runs to 12 residues. The junction had 8 bases not matched to a gene; V was cut back by 9 bases and J by 10 bases. Germline CDR1 and CDR2: LNHDA and SQIVND (reference sequence). CDR3 in amino acids: CASNTRGGEQFF. In DNA form, the CDR3 reads TGTGCCAGCAACACACGGGGGGGAGAGCAGTTCTTC.

This clone came up a few times. V and J are TRBV19 and TRBJ2-7; TRBD1 aligns across 8 bases. After removal of 8 bases from V and 3 bases from J, the junction contained 18 bases not matched to a gene. The CDR3 contains 17 residues. Germline CDR1 is LNHDA and CDR2 is SQIVND (reference sequence). CDR3 protein: CASFTRGLVGRGYEQYF. CDR3 sequence (DNA): TGTGCCAGTTTCACCAGGGGGCTGGTCGGGAGAGGCTACGAGCAGTACTTC.

This chain connects TRBV28 to TRBJ2-7; 13 bases are shared with TRBD2. Germline lookup yields CDR1 MDHEN and CDR2 SYDVKM. The junction had 11 bases not matched to a gene; V was cut back by 4 bases and J by 5 bases. The CDR3 length is 17 residues. The CDR3 spells CASSSSTGLAGLHEQYF. DNA of the CDR3: TGTGCCAGCAGTTCTTCAACGGGACTAGCGGGACTGCACGAGCAGTACTTC.

Here the CDR3 DNA reads TGTGCCAGCAACCCAGGGGGCAGCCGAGGTTACGAGCAGTACTTC. Protein product: CASNPGGSRGYEQYF. The V and J genes are TRBV9 and TRBJ2-7, with 8 bases fitting TRBD1. CDR3 length: 15 residues. J lost 4 bases, V lost 6 bases, and 12 bases had no gene match. The germline gives CDR1 SGDLS, CDR2 YYNGEE.

The CDR3 reads CASSARTGGPGQPQHF. The CDR3 DNA follows: TGTGCCAGCAGTGCCCGGACAGGGGGCCCGGGTCAGCCCCAGCATTTT. The rearrangement joins TRBV2 to TRBJ1-5, with 11 nucleotides matching TRBD1. Germline V gene data show CDR1 as SNHLY and CDR2 as FYNNEI. The V and J ends lost 4 bases and 6 bases, in that order; junction bases with no gene match: 8. The CDR3 covers 16 residues.

The chain couples TRBV3-1 (or the pseudogene TRBV3-2) to TRBJ2-7; TRBD1 matches 7 bases. Trimming took 3 bases from V and 1 from J; bases not matched to a gene: 9. CDR1 is LGHDT, CDR2 YNNKEL, per germline (reference sequence). This CDR3 comprises 16 residues. The CDR3, as DNA: TGTGCCAGCAGCCACTTCCGGGACAGAACTTCCTACGAGCAGTACTTC. Encoded protein: CASSHFRDRTSYEQYF.

This clone was recorded only once. The chain joins TRBV5-1 to TRBJ1-1; 7 positions match TRBD1. Germline values: CDR1 SGHRS, CDR2 YFSETQ. Trimming removed 0 bases from V and 7 bases from J; junction bases left unmatched: 6. The CDR3 has 14 amino acids. The CDR3 protein is CASSLADRADEAFF. In nucleotides, the CDR3 is TGCGCCAGCAGCTTGGCTGACAGGGCCGATGAAGCTTTCTTT.

The V and J genes are TRBV15 and TRBJ1-4, with 11 bases lining up with TRBD1. V trimming: 5 bases; J trimming: 2 bases; junction bases outside the gene matches: 4. The CDR3 contains 16 residues. Germline CDR1 is LNHNV and CDR2 is YYDKDF (reference sequence). In nucleotides, the CDR3 is TGTGCCACCAGCGGTGGGGACAGGGGGACTAATGAAAAACTGTTTTTT. This codes for CATSGGDRGTNEKLFF.

The genes are TRBV5-8 and TRBJ1-2; D perhaps matches TRBD1 (6 bases). The germline gives CDR1 SGHTS, CDR2 YDEGEE. V was pared by 4 bases and J by 4 bases, with 17 bases between. CDR3 size: 15 residues. CDR3 region: CASSEGRTEAYGYTF. Here the CDR3 DNA reads TGTGCCAGCAGCGAAGGACGGACAGAAGCCTATGGCTACACCTTC.

This chain connects TRBV3-1 (or the pseudogene TRBV3-2) to TRBJ2-3; the match to TRBD1 covers 7 bases. From germline, CDR1 is LGHDT and CDR2 YNNKEL (reference sequence). J lost 4 bases, V lost 2 bases, and 6 bases had no gene match. This CDR3 region has 15 residues. Here the CDR3 reads CASSQIGGGPDTQYF. DNA for the CDR3: TGTGCCAGCAGCCAAATAGGGGGCGGTCCAGATACGCAGTATTTT.

The rearrangement uses TRBV14 and TRBJ1-1; no firm D call. Germline CDR1 reads SGHDN; CDR2 reads FVKESK. The CDR3 contains 14 residues. The V end lost 4 bases, the J end lost 8 bases, and 17 bases lay between the germline ends. Here the CDR3 reads CASSPVGPRSEAFF. The CDR3 nucleotides read TGTGCCAGCAGCCCGGTTGGGCCCCGGTCCGAAGCTTTCTTT.

The V and J genes are TRBV5-1 and TRBJ1-5, with D perhaps matching TRBD1 (6 bases). The CDR3 sequence is 14 residues long. V was pared by 0 bases and J by 5 bases, with 9 bases between. Germline CDR1 and CDR2: SGHRS and YFSETQ. CDR3 DNA sequence: TGCGCCAGCAGCTTGGGGGACAATGATCAGCCCCAGCATTTT. Amino acid sequence: CASSLGDNDQPQHF. Full variable domain (outside the CDR3, taken from reference TRBV5-1 and TRBJ1-5): KAGVTQTPRYLIKTRGQQVTLSCSPISGHRSVSWYQQTPGQGLQFLFEYFSETQRNKGNFPGRFSGRQFSNSRSEMNVSTLELGDSALYLCASSLGDNDQPQHFGDGTRLSIL.

The chain links TRBV19 to TRBJ2-3, with D possibly TRBD2 on 6 matching bases. Germline CDR1 and CDR2: LNHDA and SQIVND (reference sequence). Trimming took off 3 bases at V and 2 bases at J, with 15 bases between the two ends. CDR3 length: 16 amino acids. CDR3 DNA: TGTGCCAGTAGTATGGTAGGCGGGAAATTCACAGATACGCAGTATTTT. This sequence encodes CASSMVGGKFTDTQYF.

This chain joins TRBV28 and TRBJ2-3, with 9 positions matching TRBD2. This CDR3 is built from 19 residues. Germline V lookup: CDR1 MDHEN, CDR2 SYDVKM. With V trimmed by 4 bases and J by 1 base, 15 bases remained unmatched. The CDR3 loop reads CASSYSYSSGSTGTDTQYF. CDR3 nucleotide sequence: TGTGCCAGCAGTTACTCCTATAGTAGCGGGAGCACCGGCACAGATACGCAGTATTTT.

The J gene is TRBJ2-2, the V gene TRBV7-3; TRBD1 agrees at 7 bases. The CDR3 is 17 amino acids. CDR1 and CDR2 from the germline V gene are SGHTA and FQGTGA. V lost 6 bases and J lost 7; bases outside the gene matches: 17. The CDR3 DNA reads TGTGCCAGCAGTCCTAGGCCAAGGGGGCAAGAGGGCGGGGAGCTGTTTTTT. Its protein is CASSPRPRGQEGGELFF.

The chain recombines TRBV6-5 with TRBJ2-5, with 11 positions matching TRBD1. The V segment lost 6 bases and the J segment 5 bases; nucleotides outside the gene matches: 8. Germline CDR1 reads MNHEY; CDR2 reads SVGAGI. This CDR3 has 15 amino acids. The CDR3 nucleotides are TGTGCCAGCAGAGATGGACAGGGGGCGCGGGAGACCCAGTACTTC. This gives the protein CASRDGQGARETQYF.

The chain recombines TRBV9 with TRBJ2-1; 12 nucleotides match TRBD2. Germline assignment: CDR1 SGDLS and CDR2 YYNGEE. The CDR3 covers 22 residues. The ends lost 0 bases at V and 6 bases at J; junction bases unmatched: 22. The CDR3 spells CASSVGLIGDGRLAGEVNEQFF. CDR3 DNA sequence: TGTGCCAGCAGCGTAGGTCTCATTGGGGACGGGAGACTAGCGGGAGAGGTCAATGAGCAGTTCTTC.

V usage is TRBV7-6 and J usage is TRBJ2-2, with a weak D call TRBD1 (5 bases). V lost 4 bases to trimming and J lost 1 base, with 10 bases between them. The CDR3 extends over 15 amino acids. In germline, CDR1 is SGHVS, CDR2 FNYEAQ. The chain's CDR3 is CASSSKTVNTGELFF. CDR3 bases: TGTGCCAGCAGCTCTAAGACAGTGAACACCGGGGAGCTGTTTTTT.